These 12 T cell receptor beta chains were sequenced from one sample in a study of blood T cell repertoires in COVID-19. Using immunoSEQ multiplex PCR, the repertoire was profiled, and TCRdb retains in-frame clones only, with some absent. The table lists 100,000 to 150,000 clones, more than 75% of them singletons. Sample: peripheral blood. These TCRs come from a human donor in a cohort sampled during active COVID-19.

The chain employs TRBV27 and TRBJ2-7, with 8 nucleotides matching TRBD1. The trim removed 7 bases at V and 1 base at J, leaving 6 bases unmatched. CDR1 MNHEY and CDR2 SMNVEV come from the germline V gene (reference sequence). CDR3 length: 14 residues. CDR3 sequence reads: CASTFRQGSYEQYF. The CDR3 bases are TGTGCCAGCACCTTCCGACAGGGGTCCTACGAGCAGTACTTC.

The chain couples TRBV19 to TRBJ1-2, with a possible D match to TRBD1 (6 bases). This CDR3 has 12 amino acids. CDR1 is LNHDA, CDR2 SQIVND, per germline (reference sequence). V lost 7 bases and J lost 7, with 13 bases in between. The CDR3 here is CASTLAGAGYTF. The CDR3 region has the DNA TGTGCCAGTACCCTTGCAGGGGCTGGCTACACCTTC.

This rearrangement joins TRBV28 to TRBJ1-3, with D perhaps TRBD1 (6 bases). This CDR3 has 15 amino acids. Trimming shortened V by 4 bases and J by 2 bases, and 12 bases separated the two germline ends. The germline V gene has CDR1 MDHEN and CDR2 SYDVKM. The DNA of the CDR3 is TGTGCCAGCAGTTCACAGGGAGCTACTGGAAACACCATATATTTT. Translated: CASSSQGATGNTIYF.

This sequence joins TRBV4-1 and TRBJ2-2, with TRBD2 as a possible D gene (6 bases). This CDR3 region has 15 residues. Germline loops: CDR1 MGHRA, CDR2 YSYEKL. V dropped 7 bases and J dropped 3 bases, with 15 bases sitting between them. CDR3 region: CASTLGGPDTGELFF. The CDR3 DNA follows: TGCGCCAGCACCCTGGGGGGTCCTGACACCGGGGAGCTGTTTTTT.

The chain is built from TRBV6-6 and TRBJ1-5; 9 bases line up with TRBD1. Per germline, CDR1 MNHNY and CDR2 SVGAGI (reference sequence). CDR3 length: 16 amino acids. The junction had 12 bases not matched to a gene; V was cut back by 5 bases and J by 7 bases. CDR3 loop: CASSTGTGRVRQPQHF. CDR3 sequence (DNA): TGTGCCAGCAGTACCGGGACAGGGAGAGTACGGCAGCCCCAGCATTTT.

Here the CDR3 DNA reads TGTGCCAGCAGCCCAAGCGAGGCAAGGCCCCAGCATTTT. This translates into CASSPSEARPQHF. The chain joins TRBV7-8 to TRBJ1-5; no reliable D call. The V end was cut by 5 bases, the J end by 9 bases, with 14 bases between. The CDR3 totals 13 residues. Looked up from germline, CDR1 is SGHVS and CDR2 is FQNEAQ.

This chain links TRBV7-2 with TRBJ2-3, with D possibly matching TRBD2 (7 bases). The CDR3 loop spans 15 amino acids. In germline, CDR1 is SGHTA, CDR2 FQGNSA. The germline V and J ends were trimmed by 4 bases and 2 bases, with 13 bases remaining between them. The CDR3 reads CASSSRGGLTDTQYF. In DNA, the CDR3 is TGTGCCAGCAGCTCCCGCGGGGGCCTCACAGATACGCAGTATTTT.

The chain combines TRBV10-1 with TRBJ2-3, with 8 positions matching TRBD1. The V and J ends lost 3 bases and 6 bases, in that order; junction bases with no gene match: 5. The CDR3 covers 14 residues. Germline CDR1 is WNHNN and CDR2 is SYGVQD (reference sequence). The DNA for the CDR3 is TGCGCCAGCAGTGATAACAGGGGGATCGATACGCAGTATTTT. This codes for CASSDNRGIDTQYF.

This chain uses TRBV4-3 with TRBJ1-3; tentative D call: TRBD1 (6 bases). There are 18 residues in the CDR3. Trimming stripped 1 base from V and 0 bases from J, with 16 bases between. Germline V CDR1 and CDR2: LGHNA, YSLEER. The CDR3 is CASSQGLTGRSSGNTIYF. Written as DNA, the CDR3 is TGCGCCAGCAGCCAAGGGTTGACAGGCCGAAGCTCTGGAAACACCATATATTTT.

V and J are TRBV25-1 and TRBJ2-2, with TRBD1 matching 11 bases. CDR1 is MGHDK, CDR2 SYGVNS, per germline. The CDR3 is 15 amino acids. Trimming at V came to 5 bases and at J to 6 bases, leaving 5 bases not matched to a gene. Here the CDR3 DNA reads TGTGCCAGCAGTCGCGGACAGGGGGCGGCCGGGGAGCTGTTTTTT. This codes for CASSRGQGAAGELFF.

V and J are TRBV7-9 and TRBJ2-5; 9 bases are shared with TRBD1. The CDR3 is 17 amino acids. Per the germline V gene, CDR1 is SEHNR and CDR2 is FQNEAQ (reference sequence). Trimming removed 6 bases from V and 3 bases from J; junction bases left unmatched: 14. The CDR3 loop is CASSSLTMGQGKETQYF. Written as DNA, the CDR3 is TGTGCCAGCAGTTCTCTCACGATGGGACAGGGAAAAGAGACCCAGTACTTC.

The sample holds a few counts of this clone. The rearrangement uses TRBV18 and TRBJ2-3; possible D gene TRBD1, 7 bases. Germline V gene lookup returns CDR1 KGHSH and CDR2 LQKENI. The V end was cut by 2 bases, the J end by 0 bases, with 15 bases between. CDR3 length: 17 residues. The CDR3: CASSPNQGGSSTDTQYF. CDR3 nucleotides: TGTGCCAGCTCACCAAACCAGGGGGGATCTAGCACAGATACGCAGTATTTT.